The 5 T cell receptor beta chains given below trace back to one sample, sequenced in a study of shared clonotypes between healthy human individuals. Naive CD8 cells lacked CD45RO, underwent positive selection for CCR7 and left out terminally differentiated effector memory CD45RA+ cells. Sequencing was performed with immunoSEQ multiplex PCR; in TCRdb, only in-frame clones are kept and a portion is missing. The sample includes approximately 2,200,000 clones, approximately 94% of them seen just once. Specimen: naive CD8+ T cells from PBMCs. The source of these receptors is a man between 18 and 29 years old in good health. Some clones in this sample may be carry-over from other donors' samples.

V and J are TRBV25-1 and TRBJ2-7; 7 nucleotides align to TRBD1. Losses at the gene ends were 4 bases for V and 3 bases for J; bases not matched to a gene: 6. Germline CDR1 and CDR2: MGHDK and SYGVNS. This CDR3 region has 14 residues. The CDR3 sequence: CASSAGQANYEQYF. DNA for the CDR3: TGTGCCAGCAGTGCCGGACAGGCCAACTACGAGCAGTACTTC.

V and J are TRBV28 and TRBJ2-5; TRBD2 might be the D (5 bases). V gave up 4 bases and J gave up 5 bases, with 17 bases separating them. CDR1 MDHEN and CDR2 SYDVKM come from the germline V gene. This CDR3 is built from 15 residues. In nucleotides, the CDR3 is TGTGCCAGCAGTTCCCGGCGGGCCTTGGGGGAGACCCAGTACTTC. It encodes CASSSRRALGETQYF. Full variable domain (outside the CDR3, taken from reference TRBV28 and TRBJ2-5): DVKVTQSSRYLVKRTGEKVFLECVQDMDHENMFWYRQDPGLGLRLIYFSYDVKMKEKGDIPEGYSVSREKKERFSLILESASTNQTSMYLCASSSRRALGETQYFGPGTRLLVL.

Of note for this clone: Other DNA sequences within the sample encode an identical CDR3. This chain connects TRBV27 to TRBJ2-1, with D perhaps TRBD1 or TRBD2 (6 bases each). Germline V lookup: CDR1 MNHEY, CDR2 SMNVEV (reference sequence). The CDR3 has 15 amino acids. V lost 3 bases and J lost 0, with 9 bases in between. CDR3 DNA sequence: TGTGCCAGCAGTTTTGAGGGGGGCTCCTACAATGAGCAGTTCTTC. It translates to CASSFEGGSYNEQFF.

The rearrangement links TRBV9 to TRBJ2-3, with 10 bases matching TRBD1. Germline V gene sequence: CDR1 SGDLS, CDR2 YYNGEE. This CDR3 region has 15 residues. Losses at the gene ends were 5 bases for V and 1 base for J; bases not matched to a gene: 4. The CDR3 here is CASSPGTGGTDTQYF. The CDR3 DNA sequence: TGTGCCAGCAGTCCCGGGACAGGGGGCACAGATACGCAGTATTTT.

The CDR3 loop reads CASSFRGGGATNEKLFF. CDR3 sequence (DNA): TGTGCCAGCAGCTTCCGCGGAGGAGGGGCAACTAATGAAAAACTGTTTTTT. This chain joins TRBV7-8 and TRBJ1-4; TRBD1 might be the D (5 bases). Germline CDR1 is SGHVS and CDR2 is FQNEAQ. The CDR3 is 17 residues long. Trimming stripped 3 bases from V and 0 bases from J, with 14 bases between.